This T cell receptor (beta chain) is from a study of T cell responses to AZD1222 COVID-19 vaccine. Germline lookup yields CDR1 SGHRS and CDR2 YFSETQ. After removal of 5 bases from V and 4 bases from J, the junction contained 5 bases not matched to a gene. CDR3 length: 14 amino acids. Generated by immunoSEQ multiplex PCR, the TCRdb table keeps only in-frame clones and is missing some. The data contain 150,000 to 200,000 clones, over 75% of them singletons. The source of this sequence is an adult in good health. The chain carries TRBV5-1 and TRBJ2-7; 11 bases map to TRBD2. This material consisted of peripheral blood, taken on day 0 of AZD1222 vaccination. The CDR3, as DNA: TGCGCCAGCAGGGTAGCGGGGGGGCGGTACGAGCAGTACTTC. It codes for CASRVAGGRYEQYF.